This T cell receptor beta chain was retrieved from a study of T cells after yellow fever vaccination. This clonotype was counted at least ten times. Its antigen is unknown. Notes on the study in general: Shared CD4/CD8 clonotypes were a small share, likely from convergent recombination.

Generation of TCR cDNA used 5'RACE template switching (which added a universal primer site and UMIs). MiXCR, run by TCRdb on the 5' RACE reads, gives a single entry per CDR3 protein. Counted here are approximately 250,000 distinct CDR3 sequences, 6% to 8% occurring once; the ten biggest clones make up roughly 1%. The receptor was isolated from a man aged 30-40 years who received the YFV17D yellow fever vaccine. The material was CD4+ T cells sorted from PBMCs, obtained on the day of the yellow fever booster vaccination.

The CDR3 loop reads CASSLLHLGDLNEQFF. The DNA of the CDR3 is TGTGCCAGCAGCTTACTGCACCTTGGGGACCTAAATGAGCAGTTCTTC. The chain couples TRBV7-2 to TRBJ2-1; D may be TRBD1 or TRBD2 (5 bases each). The germline V and J ends were trimmed by 2 bases and 7 bases, with 18 bases remaining between them. Germline V lookup: CDR1 SGHTA, CDR2 FQGNSA. CDR3 length equals 16 residues.